The 21 T cell receptor beta chains presented below share a single source sample, sequenced in a study of blood T cell repertoires in COVID-19. Measured with immunoSEQ multiplex PCR; TCRdb has only the in-frame clones, and not every one. The sample records about 140,000 clones, around 83% being singletons. The sequenced material came from peripheral blood. These receptors were collected from a human donor in a cohort sampled during active COVID-19.

V and J are TRBV6-2 or TRBV6-3 and TRBJ2-3, with 14 nucleotides matching TRBD2. Germline CDR1 MNHEY, CDR2 SVGEGT. This CDR3 comprises 16 residues. The V segment lost 5 bases and the J segment 7 bases; nucleotides outside the gene matches: 8. The CDR3, as DNA: TGTGCCAGCAGTCCCCGACTAGCGGGAGGGCCTTATACGCAGTATTTT. It yields the protein CASSPRLAGGPYTQYF.

This clone was recorded once. V gene TRBV14 combines with J gene TRBJ2-2, with D possibly being TRBD1 (6 bases). V dropped 4 bases and J dropped 3 bases, with 9 bases sitting between them. Germline CDR1 and CDR2: SGHDN and FVKESK. The CDR3 length is 14 residues. This CDR3 reads CASSPGTYTGELFF. CDR3 DNA sequence: TGTGCCAGCAGCCCAGGGACATACACCGGGGAGCTGTTTTTT.

The chain uses TRBV28 and TRBJ1-5; D is unresolved. V lost 6 bases, J lost 11 bases, and 14 bases lay in between. Germline loops: CDR1 MDHEN, CDR2 SYDVKM. The CDR3 consists of 12 residues. The CDR3 reads CASRPGSAAQHF. The DNA for the CDR3 is TGTGCCAGCAGACCGGGAAGTGCAGCCCAGCATTTT. The variable domain in full, with the rest retrieved from reference TRBV28 and TRBJ1-5, is DVKVTQSSRYLVKRTGEKVFLECVQDMDHENMFWYRQDPGLGLRLIYFSYDVKMKEKGDIPEGYSVSREKKERFSLILESASTNQTSMYLCASRPGSAAQHFGDGTRLSIL.

This clone appeared a single time. This chain links TRBV7-2 with TRBJ2-2, with 14 bases matching TRBD2. In germline, CDR1 is SGHTA, CDR2 FQGNSA. The CDR3 is 18 residues long. Trimming removed 5 bases from V and 2 bases from J; junction bases left unmatched: 7. The CDR3 DNA is TGTGCCAGCAGCGGGGGACTAGCGGGAGCTGTAAACACCGGGGAGCTGTTTTTT. This encodes CASSGGLAGAVNTGELFF. The entire variable domain, with the rest obtained from reference TRBV7-2 and TRBJ2-2, is as follows: GAGVSQSPSNKVTEKGKDVELRCDPISGHTALYWYRQSLGQGLEFLIYFQGNSAPDKSGLPSDRFSAERTGGSVSTLTIQRTQQEDSAVYLCASSGGLAGAVNTGELFFGEGSRLTVL.

The chain joins TRBV7-8 to TRBJ1-1, with 7 bases fitting TRBD1. The CDR3 sequence is 12 residues long. V was pared by 5 bases and J by 9 bases, with 6 bases of the junction left unmatched. CDR1 and CDR2 from the germline V gene are SGHVS and FQNEAQ. The CDR3 region has the DNA TGTGCCAGCAGCCCTGACAGGGAGAAAGCTTTCTTT. Protein sequence: CASSPDREKAFF. Full variable domain (rest looked up from reference TRBV7-8 and TRBJ1-1): GAGVSQSPRYKVAKRGQDVALRCDPISGHVSLFWYQQALGQGPEFLTYFQNEAQLDKSGLPSDRFFAERPEGSVSTLKIQRTQQEDSAVYLCASSPDREKAFFGQGTRLTVV.

The chain recombines TRBV5-1 with TRBJ2-5; 11 bases fit TRBD2. Unmatched junction bases numbered 9, after V lost 0 bases and J lost 2 bases. The CDR3 is made up of 18 amino acids. Germline V gene lookup returns CDR1 SGHRS and CDR2 YFSETQ. In nucleotides, the CDR3 is TGCGCCAGCAGCTTGGGAGGCCTAGCGGGAGGAGGACAAGAGACCCAGTACTTC. Translation: CASSLGGLAGGGQETQYF.

The chain combines TRBV19 with TRBJ1-2; 10 bases match TRBD1. The CDR3 spans 15 residues. The trim removed 5 bases at V and 4 bases at J, leaving 7 bases unmatched. Germline CDR1 reads LNHDA; CDR2 reads SQIVND (reference sequence). CDR3 sequence reads: CASSSSTGGGYGYTF. The CDR3 DNA is TGTGCCAGTAGTTCGTCGACAGGGGGCGGCTATGGCTACACCTTC.

The chain is built from TRBV5-6 and TRBJ2-1; unclear D gene. CDR1 SGHDT and CDR2 YYEEEE come from the germline V gene. V was shortened by 4 bases and J by 3 bases, with 2 bases between the two germline ends. The CDR3 is made up of 11 amino acids. In nucleotides, the CDR3 is TGTGCCAGCAGCCGCTACAATGAGCAGTTCTTC. Encoded protein: CASSRYNEQFF.

V gene TRBV5-1 combines with J gene TRBJ2-1; tentatively, D is TRBD1 (5 bases). The CDR3 is 18 amino acids. Germline V CDR1 and CDR2: SGHRS, YFSETQ. Trimming stripped 6 bases from V and 4 bases from J, with 26 bases between. Here the CDR3 DNA reads TGCGCCAGCACCCTTGCTGACAGCATATCCGACCGATACAATGAGCAGTTCTTC. It encodes CASTLADSISDRYNEQFF.

The V and J genes are TRBV28 and TRBJ2-3; 15 bases fit TRBD2. The V and J ends lost 5 bases and 4 bases, in that order; junction bases with no gene match: 1. The CDR3 is made up of 15 amino acids. From germline, CDR1 is MDHEN and CDR2 SYDVKM. The CDR3 reads CASSGLAGGADTQYF. CDR3 in DNA: TGTGCCAGCAGTGGACTAGCGGGAGGGGCAGATACGCAGTATTTT. The whole variable domain, remainder taken from reference TRBV28 and TRBJ2-3, is DVKVTQSSRYLVKRTGEKVFLECVQDMDHENMFWYRQDPGLGLRLIYFSYDVKMKEKGDIPEGYSVSREKKERFSLILESASTNQTSMYLCASSGLAGGADTQYFGPGTRLTVL.

This chain joins TRBV24-1 and TRBJ2-3, with D tentatively TRBD1 (6 bases). This CDR3 is built from 12 residues. V was pared by 6 bases and J by 6 bases, with 9 bases between. Germline lookup yields CDR1 KGHDR and CDR2 SFDVKD. In nucleotides, the CDR3 is TGTGCCACCAGTCAGACAGGCGATACGCAGTATTTT. Translation gives CATSQTGDTQYF.

This clone was observed at least ten times. The gene calls are TRBV4-1 and TRBJ1-5; D is perhaps TRBD1 (5 bases). This CDR3 comprises 17 residues. Trimming stripped 4 bases from V and 7 bases from J, with 23 bases between. Germline CDR1 is MGHRA and CDR2 is YSYEKL. The CDR3 nucleotides read TGCGCCAGCAGCCCAGGGCCCCTCCAGAGCGCCACCCAGCCCCAGCATTTT. Its protein is CASSPGPLQSATQPQHF.

The rearrangement links TRBV4-2 to TRBJ2-3, with a possible D match to TRBD2 (6 bases). The length of the CDR3 is 18 residues. V gave up 1 base and J gave up 0 bases, with 17 bases separating them. Looked up from germline, CDR1 is LGHNA and CDR2 is YNFKEQ. The CDR3 nucleotides read TGTGCCAGCAGCCAAGTCCCCTCCGGGACTCCTAGCACAGATACGCAGTATTTT. It yields the protein CASSQVPSGTPSTDTQYF.

In its sample, this clone was seen once. As DNA, the CDR3 is TGTGCCAGCAGTATACTAGCGGGAGGCGCCGAGCAGTACTTC. This translates into CASSILAGGAEQYF. The chain uses TRBV28 and TRBJ2-7; 12 nucleotides align to TRBD2. Losses at the gene ends were 5 bases for V and 6 bases for J; bases not matched to a gene: 5. CDR1 and CDR2 from the germline V gene are MDHEN and SYDVKM. The CDR3 runs to 14 residues.

This rearrangement joins TRBV18 to TRBJ1-3; the D gene is possibly TRBD1 (5 bases). V gave up 4 bases and J gave up 0 bases, with 16 bases separating them. Germline V gene lookup returns CDR1 KGHSH and CDR2 LQKENI. The CDR3 is 17 residues long. The CDR3 loop is CASSHTPTGSSGNTIYF. The CDR3 DNA is TGTGCCAGCTCACACACACCTACAGGCTCCTCTGGAAACACCATATATTTT.

J is TRBJ1-1 and V is TRBV19; possible D gene TRBD1, 6 bases. The V and J ends lost 6 bases and 3 bases respectively, with 17 bases between them. The CDR3 spans 15 residues. CDR1 and CDR2 from the germline V gene are LNHDA and SQIVND (reference sequence). In DNA form, the CDR3 reads TGTGCCAGTAGCACAGGGAGGGAGGGTTACACTGAAGCTTTCTTT. The encoded protein is CASSTGREGYTEAFF.

The rearrangement uses TRBV5-1 and TRBJ2-5; the D is unclear. Trimming pared 2 bases from V and 1 base from J, leaving 6 bases between. Germline CDR1 reads SGHRS; CDR2 reads YFSETQ. CDR3 length: 13 amino acids. CDR3 amino acids: CASSFSSQETQYF. The CDR3 DNA reads TGCGCCAGCAGCTTTAGCTCCCAAGAGACCCAGTACTTC.

This clone came up once. In the same sample, other DNA sequences code for this CDR3. This CDR3 is CASSPGQSYEQYF. CDR3 DNA: TGTGCCAGCAGCCCCGGACAGAGCTACGAGCAGTACTTC. The V call is TRBV7-3, the J call TRBJ2-7; D possibly corresponds to TRBD1 (6 bases). CDR1 is SGHTA and CDR2 is FQGTGA in the germline V gene. CDR3 length equals 13 residues. Trimming left V 5 bases short and J 3 bases short, with 11 bases between.

V usage is TRBV29-1 and J usage is TRBJ1-1; D perhaps matches TRBD1 (5 bases). The V gene's germline CDR1 is SQVTM and CDR2 ANQGSEA. Between the trimmed V and J ends, which lost 6 bases and 0 bases, there was a span of 11 bases. CDR3 length: 13 amino acids. In nucleotides, the CDR3 is TGCAGCGTCCAGGGAAACATGAACACTGAAGCTTTCTTT. Protein sequence: CSVQGNMNTEAFF.

The chain couples TRBV7-3 to TRBJ2-1; TRBD2 might be the D (6 bases). The V and J ends lost 3 bases and 2 bases respectively, with 11 bases between them. The CDR3 loop spans 15 amino acids. Germline CDR1 SGHTA, CDR2 FQGTGA. CDR3 sequence reads: CASSFSGGAYNEQFF. CDR3 nucleotides: TGTGCCAGCAGCTTTAGCGGAGGGGCCTACAATGAGCAGTTCTTC.

The rearrangement links TRBV5-1 to TRBJ2-7; 8 nucleotides line up with TRBD1. The CDR3 has 15 amino acids. Germline-derived CDR1 and CDR2 are SGHRS and YFSETQ. The trim removed 0 bases at V and 4 bases at J, leaving 6 bases unmatched. The CDR3 reads CASSLGQGLAYEQYF. Written as DNA, the CDR3 is TGCGCCAGCAGCTTGGGACAGGGGCTGGCGTACGAGCAGTACTTC.